One and the same sample provided the 26 T cell receptor beta chains below, sequenced in a study of T cells in Graves' hyperthyroidism and ophthalmopathy. RNA transcripts yielded amplified TCR beta CDR3 regions. The HTBI set primed first-round TCR CDR3 RT-PCR. TCRdb reprocessed the multiplex PCR reads via MiXCR and lists one record per CDR3 protein. The table lists approximately 40,000 distinct CDR3 sequences, roughly 52% of them singletons. Sequences were obtained from blood. The receptor set was obtained from a man between 35 and 55 years old with Graves' ophthalmopathy.

By proportion, this clonotype is medium-sized (0.01 to 0.1%). The chain uses TRBV20-1 and TRBJ2-7, with 8 bases aligning to TRBD2. Looked up from germline, CDR1 is DFQATT and CDR2 is SNEGSKA (reference sequence). The CDR3 extends over 14 amino acids. After removal of 2 bases from V and 4 bases from J, the junction contained 7 bases not matched to a gene. CDR3 nucleotides: TGCAGTGCTAGACACAGGACGGGAGGGTACGAGCAGTACTTC. Protein product: CSARHRTGGYEQYF.

Relative to its sample, this clonotype is medium-sized. The chain employs TRBV6-4 and TRBJ1-6; D is uncertain. The CDR3 consists of 13 residues. V lost 5 bases to trimming and J lost 5 bases, with 7 bases between them. Germline V gene lookup returns CDR1 MRHNA and CDR2 SNTAGT. Written as DNA, the CDR3 is TGTGCCAGCAGTCCAAATAATAATTCACCCCTCCACTTT. Protein: CASSPNNNSPLHF.

This clonotype was seen a handful of times. This CDR3 is CASSREGETQHF. CDR3 nucleotides: TGTGCCAGCAGCCGGGAGGGAGAGACCCAGCATTTT. The rearrangement uses TRBV11-2 and TRBJ1-5; D gene unclear. Trimming pared 5 bases from V and 11 bases from J, leaving 13 bases between. CDR3 size: 12 residues. Germline CDR1 and CDR2: SGHAT and FQNNGV.

The CDR3 loop is CSASNEGAYNEQFF. CDR3 nucleotide sequence: TGCAGTGCTAGTAACGAGGGGGCGTACAATGAGCAGTTCTTC. J is TRBJ2-1 and V is TRBV20-1, with TRBD1 matching over 7 bases. Losses at the gene ends were 3 bases for V and 4 bases for J; bases not matched to a gene: 6. Germline V gene lookup returns CDR1 DFQATT and CDR2 SNEGSKA (reference sequence). The CDR3 consists of 14 residues.

This clonotype was detected ten times or more. The chain carries TRBV28 and TRBJ1-5; no firm D call. The CDR3 has 15 residues. From germline, CDR1 is MDHEN and CDR2 SYDVKM. V dropped 6 bases and J dropped 3 bases, with 15 bases sitting between them. The CDR3 nucleotides read TGTGCCAGCAGACCCGACACCCCGTCCAATCAGCCCCAGCATTTT. Translating it yields CASRPDTPSNQPQHF.

This clonotype was recorded at least ten times. The rearrangement links TRBV28 to TRBJ2-5, with 9 bases that match TRBD2. The CDR3 has 14 residues. V was clipped by 7 bases and J by 9 bases; unmatched bases: 12. The germline V gene encodes CDR1 MDHEN and CDR2 SYDVKM. The CDR3 sequence is CASIMTSGLGAQYF. DNA for the CDR3: TGTGCCAGCATTATGACTAGCGGCCTGGGGGCCCAGTACTTC.

The CDR3 loop is CSAPLRAFF. CDR3 DNA: TGCAGTGCACCCTTACGAGCTTTCTTT. This chain uses TRBV20-1 with TRBJ1-1; D gene uncertain. This CDR3 is built from 9 residues. V lost 6 bases and J lost 10, with 9 bases in between. The germline gives CDR1 DFQATT, CDR2 SNEGSKA (reference sequence).

This clonotype showed up many times. The V gene is TRBV28, the J gene TRBJ1-2; D unclear. CDR1 and CDR2 (germline): MDHEN, SYDVKM. The CDR3 is made up of 12 amino acids. Trimming shortened V by 5 bases and J by 5 bases, and 9 bases separated the two germline ends. The CDR3 region has the DNA TGTGCCAGCAGTCCCAACCTTTATGGCTACACCTTC. The encoded protein is CASSPNLYGYTF.

For the CDR3, the DNA is TGCAGCGACAAGACTAGCGGGGGGTACAATGAGCAATATTTT. Translated: CSDKTSGGYNEQYF. This chain joins TRBV29-1 and TRBJ2-3; 13 bases are a match to TRBD2. CDR3 length equals 14 residues. J gave up 15 bases and V 7 bases, and 16 bases lay outside the gene matches. CDR1 SQVTM and CDR2 ANQGSEA come from the germline V gene.

The rearrangement links TRBV5-6 to TRBJ2-5; 9 bases match TRBD2. The J call may be wrong; the DNA end is better matched by TRBJ2-7. The CDR3 is 16 amino acids. The germline gives CDR1 SGHDT, CDR2 YYEEEE. The CDR3 region has the DNA TGTGCCAGCAGCTTGTGGCCTAGCGGGGAACACTACGAGCAGTACTTC. Its protein is CASSLWPSGEHYEQYF.

The V gene is TRBV20-1, the J gene TRBJ2-5; 7 bases line up with TRBD1. The better agreement between TRBJ2-7 and the DNA end casts doubt on the J call. The CDR3 extends over 13 amino acids. CDR1 and CDR2 from the germline V gene are DFQATT and SNEGSKA (reference sequence). DNA for the CDR3: TGCAGTGCTACCGGGACAGCGGCCTACGAGCAGTACTTC. Amino acid sequence: CSATGTAAYEQYF.

The genes are TRBV9 and TRBJ2-7; 9 bases match TRBD2. The germline CDR1 and CDR2 sequences are SGDLS and YYNGEE. J gave up 1 base and V 7 bases, and 6 bases lay outside the gene matches. There are 14 residues in the CDR3. The CDR3 coding sequence is TGTGCCAGCCCAGCGACTAGCGGTTCCTACGAGCAGTACTTC. Translating it yields CASPATSGSYEQYF.

The chain combines TRBV7-8 with TRBJ1-1; TRBD1 might be the D (5 bases). Trimming left V 1 base short and J 9 bases short, with 12 bases between. Germline assignment: CDR1 SGHVS and CDR2 FQNEAQ. This CDR3 is built from 13 residues. In nucleotides, the CDR3 is TGTGCCAGCAGCTTAGGGACATCCCTCAAAGCTTTCTTT. Amino acid sequence: CASSLGTSLKAFF. The entire variable domain, with the rest obtained from reference TRBV7-8 and TRBJ1-1, is as follows: GAGVSQSPRYKVAKRGQDVALRCDPISGHVSLFWYQQALGQGPEFLTYFQNEAQLDKSGLPSDRFFAERPEGSVSTLKIQRTQQEDSAVYLCASSLGTSLKAFFGQGTRLTVV.

The genes are TRBV12-3 or TRBV12-4 and TRBJ1-2, with D tentatively TRBD1 (6 bases). V dropped 7 bases and J dropped 4 bases, with 16 bases sitting between them. The CDR3 is made up of 14 amino acids. CDR3 coding DNA: TGTGCCAGCACTATCCGGGACACGGGCTATGGCTACACCTTC. Its protein is CASTIRDTGYGYTF.

On this clonotype itself: The junction does not match germline at one end; this may be a read error. The J gene is TRBJ2-3, the V gene TRBV11-2; no reliable D call. The germline V gene encodes CDR1 SGHAT and CDR2 FQNNGV. The length of the CDR3 is 14 residues. CDR3 protein: CGSSLASSTDTQYF. CDR3 DNA sequence: TGCGGCAGCAGCTTAGCTAGTAGCACAGATACGCAGTATTTT. The variable domain in full, with the rest retrieved from reference TRBV11-2 and TRBJ2-3, is EAGVAQSPRYKIIEKRQSVAFWCNPISGHATLYWYQQILGQGPKLLIQFQNNGVVDDSQLPKDRFSAERLKGVDSTLKIQPAKLEDSAVYLCGSSLASSTDTQYFGPGTRLTVL.

This clonotype was seen repeatedly, ten times or more. This chain uses TRBV12-3 or TRBV12-4 with TRBJ2-7; 7 bases fit TRBD2. Losses at the gene ends were 8 bases for V and 0 bases for J; bases not matched to a gene: 7. This CDR3 has 14 residues. CDR3 loop: CASGLAGLSYEQYF. The CDR3 region has the DNA TGTGCCAGCGGATTAGCGGGCCTCTCCTACGAGCAGTACTTC.

This clonotype came up many times. J is TRBJ2-1 and V is TRBV2, with TRBD2 identical over 7 bases. This CDR3 is 14 amino acids long. Germline assignment: CDR1 SNHLY and CDR2 FYNNEI. The ends lost 10 bases at V and 2 bases at J; junction bases unmatched: 8. The CDR3 nucleotides read TGTGCCACGAAAGGGGAGGGGACCTACAATGAGCAGTTCTTC. Translation: CATKGEGTYNEQFF. Based on the CDR3 plus reference TRBV2 and TRBJ2-1, the full variable domain is EPEVTQTPSHQVTQMGQEVILRCVPISNHLYFYWYRQILGQKVEFLVSFYNNEISEKSEIFDDQFSVERPDGSNFTLKIRSTKLEDSAMYFCATKGEGTYNEQFFGPGTRLTVL.

The rearrangement links TRBV20-1 to TRBJ2-5, with D unclear. Germline V CDR1 and CDR2: DFQATT, SNEGSKA (reference sequence). This CDR3 is 12 amino acids long. Trimming removed 6 bases from V and 6 bases from J, with 14 bases in between. CDR3 DNA sequence: TGCAGTGCCCACCGAGGCTCTAAGACCCAGTACTTC. Translated: CSAHRGSKTQYF.

V and J are TRBV14 and TRBJ2-1; TRBD1 is a possible D gene (6 bases). Germline V gene data show CDR1 as SGHDN and CDR2 as FVKESK. The CDR3 runs to 13 residues. Trimming cost V 2 bases and J 7 bases, with 9 bases left between them. DNA of the CDR3: TGTGCCAGCAGCCAACAGGGGCAGAATGAGCAGTTCTTC. Protein sequence: CASSQQGQNEQFF.

This clonotype was seen many times. V and J are TRBV14 and TRBJ1-4, with 7 bases matching TRBD1. This CDR3 is 15 amino acids long. The V and J ends lost 4 bases and 5 bases, in that order; junction bases with no gene match: 7. Germline V gene sequence: CDR1 SGHDN, CDR2 FVKESK. The CDR3 DNA is TGTGCCAGCAGCCCACAGGGGACGAGGAATGAAAAACTGTTTTTT. This codes for CASSPQGTRNEKLFF.

Many counts were recorded for this clonotype. This chain joins TRBV14 and TRBJ1-1, with D unclear. This CDR3 comprises 10 residues. The V end was cut by 0 bases, the J end by 10 bases, with 3 bases between. Germline CDR1 SGHDN, CDR2 FVKESK. The CDR3 nucleotides are TGTGCCAGCAGCCAAGAGGTAGCTTTCTTT. Protein sequence: CASSQEVAFF.

This sequence joins TRBV9 and TRBJ1-6; D uncertain. The CDR3 has 12 residues. Trimming pared 3 bases from V and 7 bases from J, leaving 5 bases between. The germline V gene has CDR1 SGDLS and CDR2 YYNGEE. The CDR3 DNA reads as TGTGCCAGCAGCGCAGCAAATTCACCCCTCCACTTT. Translation gives CASSAANSPLHF. The entire variable domain, with the rest obtained from reference TRBV9 and TRBJ1-6, is as follows: DSGVTQTPKHLITATGQRVTLRCSPRSGDLSVYWYQQSLDQGLQFLIQYYNGEERAKGNILERFSAQQFPDLHSELNLSSLELGDSALYFCASSAANSPLHFGNGTRLTVT.

The chain combines TRBV25-1 with TRBJ1-2; 7 nucleotides line up with TRBD1. The CDR3 spans 16 residues. The trim removed 0 bases at V and 4 bases at J, leaving 8 bases unmatched. CDR1 and CDR2 from the germline V gene are MGHDK and SYGVNS. CDR3 loop: CASSEYKGDSLYGYTF. CDR3 nucleotides: TGTGCCAGCAGTGAATATAAGGGGGACAGTCTCTATGGCTACACCTTC.

This clonotype was counted ten times or more. This chain joins TRBV6-5 and TRBJ2-1; 7 nucleotides align to TRBD1. Germline V gives CDR1 MNHEY, CDR2 SVGAGI. This CDR3 is built from 15 residues. V shed 2 bases, J shed 7 bases, and the junction held 8 bases outside the gene matches. For the CDR3, the DNA is TGTGCCAGCAGTTACCGGGACAGACGACTAAATGAGCAGTTCTTC. It specifies CASSYRDRRLNEQFF.

The chain employs TRBV7-3 and TRBJ2-7; the match to TRBD2 covers 9 bases. The CDR3 extends over 19 amino acids. CDR1 is SGHTA, CDR2 FQGTGA, per germline. Germline trimming cut 0 bases from V and 0 bases from J; bases unmatched to any gene: 12. The CDR3 DNA is TGTGCCAGCAGCTTAACTAGCGGGGGTGCACCTCCGTGCTCCTACGAGCAGTACTTC. Translated, it gives CASSLTSGGAPPCSYEQYF. The whole variable domain, filled in from reference TRBV7-3 and TRBJ2-7, reads GAGVSQTPSNKVTEKGKYVELRCDPISGHTALYWYRQSLGQGPEFLIYFQGTGAADDSGLPNDRFFAVRPEGSVSTLKIQRTERGDSAVYLCASSLTSGGAPPCSYEQYFGPGTRLTVT.

This clonotype showed up many times. The V and J genes are TRBV7-9 and TRBJ2-5; 9 positions match TRBD1. With 3 bases clipped from V and 3 bases from J, the junction kept 2 bases outside the gene matches. The CDR3 spans 14 residues. Germline assignment: CDR1 SEHNR and CDR2 FQNEAQ (reference sequence). This CDR3 reads CASSFGQGKETQYF. DNA of the CDR3: TGTGCCAGCAGCTTCGGACAGGGGAAAGAGACCCAGTACTTC. Supplemented by reference TRBV7-9 and TRBJ2-5, the full variable domain reads DTGVSQNPRHKITKRGQNVTFRCDPISEHNRLYWYRQTLGQGPEFLTYFQNEAQLEKSRLLSDRFSAERPKGSFSTLEIQRTEQGDSAMYLCASSFGQGKETQYFGPGTRLLVL.